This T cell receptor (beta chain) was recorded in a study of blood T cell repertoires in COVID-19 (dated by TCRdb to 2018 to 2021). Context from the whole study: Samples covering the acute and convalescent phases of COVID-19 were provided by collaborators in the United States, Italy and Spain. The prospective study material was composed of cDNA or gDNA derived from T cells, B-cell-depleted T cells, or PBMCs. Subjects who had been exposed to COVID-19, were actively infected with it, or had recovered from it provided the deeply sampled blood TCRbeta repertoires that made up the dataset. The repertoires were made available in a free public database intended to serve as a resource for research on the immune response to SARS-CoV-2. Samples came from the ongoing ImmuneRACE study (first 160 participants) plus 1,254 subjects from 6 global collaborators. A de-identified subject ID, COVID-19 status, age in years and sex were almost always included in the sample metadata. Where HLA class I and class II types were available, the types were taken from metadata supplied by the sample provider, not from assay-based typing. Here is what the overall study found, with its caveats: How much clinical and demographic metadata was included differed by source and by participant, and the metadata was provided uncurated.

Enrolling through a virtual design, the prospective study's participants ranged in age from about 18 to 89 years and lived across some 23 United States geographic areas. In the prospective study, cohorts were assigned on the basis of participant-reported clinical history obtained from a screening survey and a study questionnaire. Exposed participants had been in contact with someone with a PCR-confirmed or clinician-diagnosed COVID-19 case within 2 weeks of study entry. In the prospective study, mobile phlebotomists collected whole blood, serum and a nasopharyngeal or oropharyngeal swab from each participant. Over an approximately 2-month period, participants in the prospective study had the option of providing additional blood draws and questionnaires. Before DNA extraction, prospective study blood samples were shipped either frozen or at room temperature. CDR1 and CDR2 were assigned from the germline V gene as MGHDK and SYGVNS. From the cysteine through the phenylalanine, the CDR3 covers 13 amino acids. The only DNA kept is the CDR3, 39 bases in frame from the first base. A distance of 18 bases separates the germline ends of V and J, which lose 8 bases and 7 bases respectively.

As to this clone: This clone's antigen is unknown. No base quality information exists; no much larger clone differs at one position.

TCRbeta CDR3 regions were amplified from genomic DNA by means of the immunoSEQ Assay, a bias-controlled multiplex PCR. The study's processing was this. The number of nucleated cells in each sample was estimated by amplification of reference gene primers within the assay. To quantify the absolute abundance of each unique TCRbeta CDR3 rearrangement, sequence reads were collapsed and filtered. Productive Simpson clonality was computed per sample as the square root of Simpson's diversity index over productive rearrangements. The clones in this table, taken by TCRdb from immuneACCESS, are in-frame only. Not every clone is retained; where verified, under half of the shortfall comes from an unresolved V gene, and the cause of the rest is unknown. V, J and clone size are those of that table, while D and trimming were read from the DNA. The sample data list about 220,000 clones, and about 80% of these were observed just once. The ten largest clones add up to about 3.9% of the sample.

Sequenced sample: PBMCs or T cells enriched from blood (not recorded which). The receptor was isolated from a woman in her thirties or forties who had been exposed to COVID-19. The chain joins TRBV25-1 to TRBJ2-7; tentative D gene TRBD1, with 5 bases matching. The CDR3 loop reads CASGVYPTDEQYF. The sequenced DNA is TGTGCCAGCGGGGTTTACCCGACAGATGAGCAGTACTTC.